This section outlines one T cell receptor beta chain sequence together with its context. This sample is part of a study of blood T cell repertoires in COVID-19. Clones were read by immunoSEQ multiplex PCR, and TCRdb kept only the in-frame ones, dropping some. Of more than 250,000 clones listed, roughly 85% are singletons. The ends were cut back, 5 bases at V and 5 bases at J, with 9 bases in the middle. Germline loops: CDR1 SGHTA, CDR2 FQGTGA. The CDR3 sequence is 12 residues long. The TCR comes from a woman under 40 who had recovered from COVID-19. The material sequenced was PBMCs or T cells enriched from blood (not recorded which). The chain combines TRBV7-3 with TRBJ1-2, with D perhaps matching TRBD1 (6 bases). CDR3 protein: CASSATGYGYTF. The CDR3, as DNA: TGTGCCAGCAGCGCAACAGGGTATGGCTACACCTTC.